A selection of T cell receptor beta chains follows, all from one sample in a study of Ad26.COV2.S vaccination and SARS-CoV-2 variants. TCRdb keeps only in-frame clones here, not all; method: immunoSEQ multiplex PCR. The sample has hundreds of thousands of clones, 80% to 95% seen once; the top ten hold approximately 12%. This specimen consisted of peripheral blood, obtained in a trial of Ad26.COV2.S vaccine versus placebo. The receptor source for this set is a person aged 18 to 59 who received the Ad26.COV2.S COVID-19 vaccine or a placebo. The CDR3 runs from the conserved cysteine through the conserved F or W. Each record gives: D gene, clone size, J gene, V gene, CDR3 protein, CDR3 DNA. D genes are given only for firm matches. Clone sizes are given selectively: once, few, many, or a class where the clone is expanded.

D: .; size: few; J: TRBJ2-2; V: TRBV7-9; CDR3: CASSPNRGTGELFF; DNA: TGTGCCAGCAGTCCCAACCGGGGGACCGGGGAGCTGTTTTTT
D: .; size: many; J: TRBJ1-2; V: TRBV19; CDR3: CASTPLLDGVGYGYTF; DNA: TGTGCCAGTACCCCCCTCTTAGACGGGGTAGGGTATGGCTACACCTTC
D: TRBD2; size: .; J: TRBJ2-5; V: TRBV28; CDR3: CASTPGRGAGGRKWETQYF; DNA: TGTGCCAGCACCCCAGGGCGGGGGGCGGGCGGTAGAAAGTGGGAGACCCAGTACTTC
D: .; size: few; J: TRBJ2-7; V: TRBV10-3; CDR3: CAISGVSSYEQYF; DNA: TGTGCCATCTCAGGGGTTAGCTCCTACGAGCAGTACTTC
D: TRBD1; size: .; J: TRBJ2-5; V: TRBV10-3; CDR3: CAISVGGANQETQYF; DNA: TGTGCCATCAGTGTAGGGGGCGCGAACCAAGAGACCCAGTACTTC
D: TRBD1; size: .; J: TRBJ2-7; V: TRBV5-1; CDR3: CASSLNRGWTYEQYF; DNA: TGCGCCAGCAGCTTGAACAGGGGGTGGACCTACGAGCAGTACTTC
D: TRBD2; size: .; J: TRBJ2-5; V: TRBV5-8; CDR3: CASSTRTSGAPQETQYF; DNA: TGTGCCAGCAGCACAAGGACTAGCGGAGCTCCGCAAGAGACCCAGTACTTC
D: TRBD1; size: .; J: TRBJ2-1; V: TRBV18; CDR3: CASSPTGGAEQFF; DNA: TGTGCCAGCTCACCGACAGGGGGCGCGGAGCAGTTCTTC
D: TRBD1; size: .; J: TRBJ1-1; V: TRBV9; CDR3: CASSPRVGQGSKNTEAFF; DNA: TGTGCCAGCAGCCCCCGGGTTGGACAGGGGAGCAAGAACACTGAAGCTTTCTTT
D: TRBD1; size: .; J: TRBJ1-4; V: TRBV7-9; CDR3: CASSLRTGDEKLFF; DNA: TGTGCCAGCAGCCTCAGGACAGGGGATGAAAAACTGTTTTTT
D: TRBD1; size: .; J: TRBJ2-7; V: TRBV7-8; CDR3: CASSPGTGAYEQYF; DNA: TGTGCCAGCAGCCCCGGGACAGGGGCATACGAGCAGTACTTC
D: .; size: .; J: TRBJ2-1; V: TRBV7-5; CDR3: CVRTLTGLAGGPSYNEQFF; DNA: TGTGTCAGAACCCTCACGGGACTAGCGGGAGGGCCCTCCTACAATGAGCAGTTCTTC
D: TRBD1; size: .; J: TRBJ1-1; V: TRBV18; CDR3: CASSPLPTGGGTEAFF; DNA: TGTGCCAGCTCACCACTTCCAACAGGGGGCGGCACTGAAGCTTTCTTT